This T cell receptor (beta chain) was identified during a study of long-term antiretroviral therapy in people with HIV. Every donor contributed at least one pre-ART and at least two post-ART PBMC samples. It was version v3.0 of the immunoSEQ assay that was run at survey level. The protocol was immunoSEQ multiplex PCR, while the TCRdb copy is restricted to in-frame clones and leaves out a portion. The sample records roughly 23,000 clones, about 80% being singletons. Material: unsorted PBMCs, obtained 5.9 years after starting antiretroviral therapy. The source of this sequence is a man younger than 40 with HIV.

CDR3 DNA: TGTGCCAGCAGTTTGGACAGGGCCTCCTACGAGCAGTACTTC. It encodes CASSLDRASYEQYF. The chain uses TRBV27 and TRBJ2-7, with TRBD1 matching 8 bases. CDR3 length equals 14 residues. Germline CDR1 is MNHEY and CDR2 is SMNVEV (reference sequence). V trimming: 3 bases; J trimming: 0 bases; junction bases outside the gene matches: 1.